Below, 29 T cell receptor beta chains from the same sample are listed, as sequenced in a study of T cell responses to AZD1222 COVID-19 vaccine. Assay: immunoSEQ multiplex PCR; the TCRdb copy retains only in-frame clones and omits some. Here the sample spans around 140,000 clones, about 90% being singletons. Sequencing was performed on peripheral blood, taken 28 days after the second AZD1222 dose. These TCRs come from an adult who received the AZD1222 COVID-19 vaccine.

The chain recombines TRBV5-6 with TRBJ2-1; D is uncertain. The CDR3 extends over 15 amino acids. Germline V gives CDR1 SGHDT, CDR2 YYEEEE. V lost 2 bases to trimming and J lost 3 bases, with 12 bases between them. The CDR3, as DNA: TGTGCCAGCAGCTTCGGGCAGGCCCTCTACAATGAGCAGTTCTTC. This codes for CASSFGQALYNEQFF.

This clone was seen a single time. The V and J genes are TRBV29-1 and TRBJ2-2, with a tentative D call TRBD1 (5 bases). CDR1 SQVTM and CDR2 ANQGSEA come from the germline V gene. V lost 6 bases to trimming and J lost 5 bases, with 10 bases between them. This CDR3 region has 12 residues. In DNA, the CDR3 is TGCAGCGTACCCGACAGTACCGGGGAGCTGTTTTTT. Amino acids: CSVPDSTGELFF.

V and J are TRBV4-2 and TRBJ2-7; D call uncertain. Germline CDR1 reads LGHNA; CDR2 reads YNFKEQ. CDR3 length: 15 residues. V was clipped by 0 bases and J by 0 bases, with 9 bases between them. In DNA, the CDR3 is TGTGCCAGCAGCCAAGATCTTTGGAGCTCCTACGAGCAGTACTTC. Translated: CASSQDLWSSYEQYF.

This sequence joins TRBV3-1 (or the pseudogene TRBV3-2) and TRBJ1-4; 9 positions match TRBD1. The V and J ends lost 8 bases and 7 bases, in that order; junction bases with no gene match: 11. Looked up from germline, CDR1 is LGHDT and CDR2 is YNNKEL (reference sequence). The length of the CDR3 is 15 residues. The DNA of the CDR3 is TGTGCCAGCTCTCGATGGGACAGGGATCGTGAAAAACTGTTTTTT. The encoded protein is CASSRWDRDREKLFF.

This chain uses TRBV19 with TRBJ1-1; D gene ambiguous. This CDR3 is 14 amino acids long. Germline CDR1 is LNHDA and CDR2 is SQIVND (reference sequence). With 0 bases removed from V and 3 bases from J, the gap between germline ends came to 8 bases. The CDR3 DNA is TGTGCCAGTAGTATAGATGGGCACGACACTGAAGCTTTCTTT. As protein: CASSIDGHDTEAFF.

The gene calls are TRBV28 and TRBJ1-4, with 9 bases aligning to TRBD1. The germline gives CDR1 MDHEN, CDR2 SYDVKM. With 5 bases clipped from V and 7 bases from J, the junction kept 5 bases outside the gene matches. The CDR3 totals 14 residues. Here the CDR3 DNA reads TGTGCCAGCAGTCTGGGACAGGGAGCTGAAAAACTGTTTTTT. Amino acids: CASSLGQGAEKLFF.

V is TRBV19 and J is TRBJ1-1; D might be TRBD1 (6 bases). Trimming pared 5 bases from V and 5 bases from J, leaving 15 bases between. Germline CDR1 and CDR2: LNHDA and SQIVND (reference sequence). The CDR3 runs to 14 residues. The CDR3 spells CASSEGGRSTEAFF. In DNA form, the CDR3 reads TGTGCCAGTAGTGAGGGGGGACGAAGTACTGAAGCTTTCTTT.

The chain couples TRBV7-2 to TRBJ1-1; D may be TRBD1 (5 bases). V lost 5 bases to trimming and J lost 4 bases, with 14 bases between them. Germline V gives CDR1 SGHTA, CDR2 FQGNSA. The CDR3 is 14 residues long. CDR3 nucleotide sequence: TGTGCCAGCAGCCCCCAGGGTTGGACCACTGAAGCTTTCTTT. Its protein product is CASSPQGWTTEAFF.

The chain combines TRBV19 with TRBJ2-1, with 10 bases that match TRBD1. This CDR3 is built from 13 residues. The V gene end was trimmed by 7 bases and the J gene end by 7 bases; junction bases not matched to a gene: 4. Germline CDR1 reads LNHDA; CDR2 reads SQIVND (reference sequence). In nucleotides, the CDR3 is TGTGCCAGTACCGGGGACAGGGGAAATGAGCAGTTCTTC. Its translation: CASTGDRGNEQFF.

This clone was recorded only once. The rearrangement joins TRBV29-1 to TRBJ1-2; D not resolved. The V gene lost 4 bases and the J gene lost 6 bases, with 18 bases spanning the gap. This CDR3 has 14 amino acids. The germline V gene encodes CDR1 SQVTM and CDR2 ANQGSEA. The CDR3 region has the DNA TGCAGCGTTGTCTCCGGGATTCGAGTGGATGGCTACACCTTC. It encodes CSVVSGIRVDGYTF.

This clone was picked up a small number of times. V gene TRBV6-4 combines with J gene TRBJ2-2; D remains unclear. CDR1 is MRHNA, CDR2 SNTAGT, per germline. The CDR3 loop spans 14 amino acids. Trimming left V 3 bases short and J 3 bases short, with 8 bases between. The CDR3 sequence is CASSEKADTGELFF. The CDR3 DNA follows: TGTGCCAGCAGTGAAAAGGCCGACACCGGGGAGCTGTTTTTT.

The CDR3 coding sequence is TGTGCCAGCAGCGACAGGGGAAATTCACCCCTCCACTTT. This codes for CASSDRGNSPLHF. The chain couples TRBV2 to TRBJ1-6, with 8 bases fitting TRBD1. The V gene's germline CDR1 is SNHLY and CDR2 FYNNEI. The CDR3 has 13 residues. The V segment lost 6 bases and the J segment 7 bases; nucleotides outside the gene matches: 2.

CDR3 DNA: TGTGCCAGCAGAGGACGTGGGAACTATGGCTACACCTTC. As protein: CASRGRGNYGYTF. This rearrangement joins TRBV2 to TRBJ1-2; D remains unclear. The V gene lost 6 bases and the J gene lost 2 bases, with 10 bases spanning the gap. This CDR3 is built from 13 residues. The germline gives CDR1 SNHLY, CDR2 FYNNEI.

The genes are TRBV7-9 and TRBJ1-5; D unresolved. The CDR3 length is 13 residues. Germline V CDR1 and CDR2: SEHNR, FQNEAQ (reference sequence). Trimming pared 5 bases from V and 7 bases from J, leaving 12 bases between. CDR3 nucleotide sequence: TGTGCCAGCAGCCCCCAGTCCGGACAGCCCCAGCATTTT. Encoded protein: CASSPQSGQPQHF.

This clone was found many times. This sequence joins TRBV6-5 and TRBJ2-7; the match to TRBD1 covers 7 bases. The germline CDR1 and CDR2 sequences are MNHEY and SVGAGI. CDR3 size: 13 residues. V shed 4 bases, J shed 6 bases, and the junction held 6 bases outside the gene matches. The CDR3 region is CASSSTGPGEQYF. The DNA for the CDR3 is TGTGCCAGCAGTTCGACAGGGCCAGGCGAGCAGTACTTC.

The chain joins TRBV11-2 to TRBJ1-1, with D perhaps TRBD1 (5 bases). This CDR3 contains 12 residues. Germline CDR1 reads SGHAT; CDR2 reads FQNNGV. The V gene lost 7 bases and the J gene lost 10 bases, with 16 bases spanning the gap. The CDR3 DNA is TGTGCCAGCACTGGGGCGACAGTACGAGCTTTCTTT. As protein: CASTGATVRAFF.

The rearrangement links TRBV19 to TRBJ2-6, with D hard to call. This CDR3 contains 15 residues. In germline, CDR1 is LNHDA, CDR2 SQIVND (reference sequence). V gave up 3 bases and J gave up 4 bases, with 10 bases separating them. The CDR3 region has the DNA TGTGCCAGTAGTATCAACTCCAGGGGGGCCAACGTCCTGACTTTC. It specifies CASSINSRGANVLTF.

This sequence joins TRBV3-1 (or the pseudogene TRBV3-2) and TRBJ1-1; the D gene is possibly TRBD1 (5 bases). Germline values: CDR1 LGHDT, CDR2 YNNKEL (reference sequence). This CDR3 comprises 14 residues. The V end lost 3 bases, the J end lost 5 bases, and 13 bases lay between the germline ends. The CDR3 bases are TGTGCCAGCAGCCAGATTTCAGGGTTTACTGAAGCTTTCTTT. Its protein product is CASSQISGFTEAFF.

This chain joins TRBV29-1 and TRBJ2-2, with D perhaps TRBD1 (6 bases). The CDR3 covers 14 residues. Trimming stripped 4 bases from V and 0 bases from J, with 9 bases between. CDR1 and CDR2 (germline): SQVTM, ANQGSEA. CDR3 in DNA: TGCAGCGTTGGTGGGGGCCCGAACACCGGGGAGCTGTTTTTT. This codes for CSVGGGPNTGELFF.

This clone was counted a single time. The chain joins TRBV7-9 to TRBJ2-7; perhaps D is TRBD1 or TRBD2 (5 bases each). Germline V lookup: CDR1 SEHNR, CDR2 FQNEAQ (reference sequence). The CDR3 has 14 residues. The V end was cut by 5 bases, the J end by 4 bases, with 15 bases between. DNA for the CDR3: TGTGCCAGCAGCGCGACCGGGGACGGGTACGAGCAGTACTTC. Amino acid sequence: CASSATGDGYEQYF.

J is TRBJ2-2 and V is TRBV4-1; the D is unclear. Germline CDR1 and CDR2: MGHRA and YSYEKL. Trimming stripped 0 bases from V and 6 bases from J, with 11 bases between. This CDR3 comprises 15 residues. CDR3 amino acids: CASSQDPDGAGELFF. CDR3 bases: TGCGCCAGCAGCCAAGACCCGGACGGCGCCGGGGAGCTGTTTTTT.

This clone is termed large. The chain has TRBV5-1 and TRBJ1-4, with a weak D call TRBD1 (6 bases). V was shortened by 2 bases and J by 5 bases, with 13 bases between the two germline ends. Germline V lookup: CDR1 SGHRS, CDR2 YFSETQ. The CDR3 sequence is 15 residues long. CDR3 coding DNA: TGCGCCAGCAGCTTCGAGACAGGACTCAATGAAAAACTGTTTTTT. Translated: CASSFETGLNEKLFF.

The sample holds one count of this clone. V usage is TRBV7-9 and J usage is TRBJ1-1; TRBD1 aligns across 8 bases. The CDR3 is 14 residues long. Germline-derived CDR1 and CDR2 are SEHNR and FQNEAQ (reference sequence). J lost 3 bases, V lost 4 bases, and 4 bases had no gene match. CDR3 residues: CASSSTGEYTEAFF. The CDR3 nucleotides read TGTGCCAGCAGCTCGACAGGGGAATACACTGAAGCTTTCTTT.

V gene TRBV12-3 or TRBV12-4 combines with J gene TRBJ1-2; no clear D gene. V lost 7 bases and J 1 base, leaving 10 bases between the germline ends. The CDR3 runs 13 residues. In DNA form, the CDR3 reads TGTGCCAGCAAGGCCGCGGATAACTATGGCTACACCTTC. It translates to CASKAADNYGYTF.

This rearrangement joins TRBV18 to TRBJ2-6; D gene ambiguous. Trimming took 1 base from V and 0 from J, leaving 10 bases between them. Germline CDR1 is KGHSH and CDR2 is LQKENI. This CDR3 has 17 residues. Written as DNA, the CDR3 is TGTGCCAGCTCACCACAGGGCCTGCTCTCTGGGGCCAACGTCCTGACTTTC. This gives the protein CASSPQGLLSGANVLTF.

The V and J genes are TRBV20-1 and TRBJ1-1; TRBD1 matches at 9 bases. The CDR3 runs to 13 residues. V lost 3 bases to trimming and J lost 5 bases; unmatched junction nucleotides: 4. CDR1 is DFQATT, CDR2 SNEGSKA, per germline (reference sequence). The DNA for the CDR3 is TGCAGTGCTAGTTCGACAGGGGGTACTGAAGCTTTCTTT. It encodes CSASSTGGTEAFF.

This chain uses TRBV19 with TRBJ1-4; D gene uncertain. V was clipped by 3 bases and J by 8 bases, with 13 bases between them. CDR1 and CDR2 (germline): LNHDA, SQIVND (reference sequence). This CDR3 contains 14 residues. The CDR3 spells CASSMRPSEEKLFF. DNA of the CDR3: TGTGCCAGTAGTATGCGGCCGTCAGAGGAAAAACTGTTTTTT.

This chain joins TRBV20-1 and TRBJ2-7; maybe TRBD1 (6 bases). Germline values: CDR1 DFQATT, CDR2 SNEGSKA (reference sequence). Trimming removed 3 bases from V and 3 bases from J, with 18 bases in between. The CDR3 is made up of 15 amino acids. CDR3 coding DNA: TGCAGTGCTAGTGACGACGGGACACCTTACTACGAGCAGTACTTC. This translates into CSASDDGTPYYEQYF.

The chain joins TRBV7-2 to TRBJ1-4, with D perhaps TRBD1 (6 bases). Trimming cost V 5 bases and J 4 bases, with 11 bases left between them. The CDR3 length is 14 residues. Germline V gives CDR1 SGHTA, CDR2 FQGNSA. The CDR3 DNA is TGTGCCAGCAGCGAGGGGACATTTAATGAAAAACTGTTTTTT. Amino acids: CASSEGTFNEKLFF.